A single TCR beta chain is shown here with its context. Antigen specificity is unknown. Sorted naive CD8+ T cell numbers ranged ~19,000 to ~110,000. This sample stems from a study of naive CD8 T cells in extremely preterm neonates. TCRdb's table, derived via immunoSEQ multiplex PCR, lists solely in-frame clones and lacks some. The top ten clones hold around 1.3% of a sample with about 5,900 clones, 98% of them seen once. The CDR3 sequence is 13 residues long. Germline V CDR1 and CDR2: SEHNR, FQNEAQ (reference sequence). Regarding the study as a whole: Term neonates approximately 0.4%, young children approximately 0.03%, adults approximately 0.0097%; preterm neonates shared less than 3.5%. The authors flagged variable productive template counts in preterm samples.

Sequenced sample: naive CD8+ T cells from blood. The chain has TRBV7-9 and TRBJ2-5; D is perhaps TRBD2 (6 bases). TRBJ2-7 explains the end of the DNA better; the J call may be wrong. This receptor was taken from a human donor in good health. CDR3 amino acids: CASSPGGPYEQYF. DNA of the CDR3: TGTGCCAGCAGCCCCGGAGGGCCCTACGAGCAGTACTTC.